This TCR beta chain was sequenced for a study of shared clonotypes between healthy human individuals. In the study overall: Plates per donor: three CD4 naive, three CD4 memory, two CD8 naive, one CD8 memory.

The data were produced by immunoSEQ multiplex PCR, yet TCRdb's version contains in-frame clones alone and is incomplete. This sample has about 730,000 clones, with roughly 72% found just once. This CDR3 has 13 residues. Germline CDR1 and CDR2: LGHNA and YSLEER. The germline V and J ends were trimmed by 6 bases and 8 bases, with 13 bases remaining between them. The sequenced material came from memory CD4+ T cells sorted from blood. The subset was: CD45RA-negative fraction. The genes are TRBV4-3 and TRBJ1-4; no reliable D call. This clonotype was sampled from a woman in her twenties or thirties in good health. The CDR3 is CASSPFAGEKLFF. For the CDR3, the DNA is TGCGCCAGCAGTCCCTTTGCGGGCGAAAAACTGTTTTTT.